The 19 T cell receptor beta chains presented below share a single source sample, sequenced in a study of blood T cell repertoires in COVID-19. Profiling relied on immunoSEQ multiplex PCR, and the TCRdb table lists in-frame clones only, not all of them. The table records approximately 300,000 clones, about 89% of them present only once. Sequenced sample: peripheral blood. The receptors originated from a man between 40 and 49 years old with acute or convalescent COVID-19.

V and J are TRBV4-1 and TRBJ2-7; the D gene is possibly TRBD2 (5 bases). The germline CDR1 and CDR2 sequences are MGHRA and YSYEKL. Trimming took off 2 bases at V and 5 bases at J, with 16 bases between the two ends. This CDR3 has 15 amino acids. CDR3 nucleotides: TGCGCCAGCAGCCAACCCGGACGGGATTTGGACGAGCAGTACTTC. Translating it yields CASSQPGRDLDEQYF.

V is TRBV12-3 or TRBV12-4 and J is TRBJ1-1, with unresolved D. V shed 3 bases and J shed 0 bases, with 5 bases lying between them. This CDR3 region has 13 residues. The CDR3 protein is CASSLQVNTEAFF. In DNA form, the CDR3 reads TGTGCCAGCAGTTTGCAGGTGAACACTGAAGCTTTCTTT.

This clone was recorded only once. This sequence joins TRBV6-5 and TRBJ1-2; D unclear. CDR1 is MNHEY, CDR2 SVGAGI, per germline. V gave up 6 bases and J gave up 4 bases, with 18 bases separating them. The CDR3 consists of 15 residues. The CDR3 reads CASSAVSLGSYGYTF. CDR3 coding DNA: TGTGCCAGCAGCGCTGTTTCTTTGGGCAGCTATGGCTACACCTTC.

V is TRBV9 and J is TRBJ1-2; no definite D call. The V and J ends lost 0 bases and 2 bases respectively, with 5 bases between them. CDR1 and CDR2 from the germline V gene are SGDLS and YYNGEE. This CDR3 region has 13 residues. CDR3: CASSVGRNYGYTF. In DNA form, the CDR3 reads TGTGCCAGCAGCGTAGGCAGGAACTATGGCTACACCTTC.

The chain joins TRBV7-6 to TRBJ2-1; 8 bases line up with TRBD1. Looked up from germline, CDR1 is SGHVS and CDR2 is FNYEAQ. V dropped 2 bases and J dropped 2; count of bases not matched to a gene: 8. The CDR3 length is 17 residues. CDR3 region: CASSLPQQGVAYNEQFF. The CDR3 DNA sequence: TGTGCCAGCAGCTTACCCCAACAGGGGGTAGCCTACAATGAGCAGTTCTTC.

The chain combines TRBV27 with TRBJ2-2, with 7 bases identical to TRBD2. Germline loops: CDR1 MNHEY, CDR2 SMNVEV (reference sequence). Losses at the gene ends were 2 bases for V and 6 bases for J; bases not matched to a gene: 3. The CDR3 runs to 14 residues. The CDR3 reads CASSLKGGAGELFF. The CDR3 bases are TGTGCCAGCAGTTTAAAGGGAGGGGCCGGGGAGCTGTTTTTT.

The chain uses TRBV28 and TRBJ2-4; D perhaps matches TRBD1 (5 bases). Germline lookup yields CDR1 MDHEN and CDR2 SYDVKM. V was shortened by 2 bases and J by 9 bases, with 8 bases between the two germline ends. The CDR3 is made up of 12 amino acids. The CDR3 region has the DNA TGTGCCAGCAGTTTACAGGGCCGCATTCAGTACTTC. Translation: CASSLQGRIQYF. The full variable domain, rest sourced from reference TRBV28 and TRBJ2-4, is DVKVTQSSRYLVKRTGEKVFLECVQDMDHENMFWYRQDPGLGLRLIYFSYDVKMKEKGDIPEGYSVSREKKERFSLILESASTNQTSMYLCASSLQGRIQYFGAGTRLSVL.

The chain joins TRBV5-1 to TRBJ1-1; TRBD1 might be the D (6 bases). The V end was cut by 4 bases, the J end by 6 bases, with 16 bases between. This CDR3 has 14 residues. Germline CDR1 reads SGHRS; CDR2 reads YFSETQ. The CDR3 region is CASSLTTGHPEAFF. The CDR3 DNA follows: TGCGCCAGCAGCCTCACGACAGGACATCCTGAAGCTTTCTTT.

CDR3 DNA: TGTGCCAGCAGCTCTACAGTGTACAATGAGCAGTTCTTC. Protein: CASSSTVYNEQFF. The chain links TRBV27 to TRBJ2-1; the D is unclear. V lost 6 bases to trimming and J lost 4 bases, with 10 bases between them. This CDR3 contains 13 residues. Germline CDR1 MNHEY, CDR2 SMNVEV (reference sequence).

This sequence joins TRBV6-5 and TRBJ1-6; D unresolved. CDR1 is MNHEY, CDR2 SVGAGI, per germline. The CDR3 totals 13 residues. Between the trimmed V and J ends, which lost 8 bases and 8 bases, there was a span of 13 bases. CDR3 amino acids: CASPKRRDSPLHF. The CDR3 DNA follows: TGTGCCAGCCCTAAGCGTCGGGATTCACCCCTCCACTTT.

The V call is TRBV6-6, the J call TRBJ2-2; 14 nucleotides match TRBD2. The CDR3 is 21 residues long. CDR1 and CDR2 from the germline V gene are MNHNY and SVGAGI (reference sequence). V lost 5 bases, J lost 0 bases, and 14 bases stayed unmatched. The CDR3 is CASSPTSGLAGGTPNTGELFF. CDR3 DNA: TGTGCCAGCAGTCCAACAAGCGGACTAGCGGGGGGAACCCCGAACACCGGGGAGCTGTTTTTT.

This clone was seen just once. The chain combines TRBV7-2 with TRBJ1-2; TRBD1 matches at 7 bases. CDR1 is SGHTA and CDR2 is FQGNSA in the germline V gene. This CDR3 spans 16 amino acids. V was clipped by 4 bases and J by 4 bases; unmatched bases: 12. CDR3 protein: CASSSKRGQDPYGYTF. The CDR3 nucleotides read TGTGCCAGCAGCTCCAAGCGAGGACAGGATCCCTATGGCTACACCTTC.

The chain combines TRBV6-6 with TRBJ1-5; D unresolved. CDR1 is MNHNY, CDR2 SVGAGI, per germline (reference sequence). Between the trimmed V and J ends, which lost 0 bases and 7 bases, there was a span of 10 bases. The CDR3 runs 14 residues. CDR3 loop: CASSYSGERQPQHF. CDR3 nucleotides: TGTGCCAGCAGTTACTCAGGCGAGAGGCAGCCCCAGCATTTT.

This chain connects TRBV5-6 to TRBJ1-1; D call uncertain. This CDR3 has 13 residues. The V gene's germline CDR1 is SGHDT and CDR2 YYEEEE. The germline V and J ends were trimmed by 2 bases and 3 bases, with 8 bases remaining between them. CDR3 DNA: TGTGCCAGCAGCTTTAACACGTACACTGAAGCTTTCTTT. Residues: CASSFNTYTEAFF.

The V call is TRBV5-4, the J call TRBJ2-7; TRBD2 is a possible D gene (6 bases). The V gene's germline CDR1 is SGHNT and CDR2 YYREEE (reference sequence). V dropped 4 bases and J dropped 6 bases, with 14 bases sitting between them. The CDR3 runs to 13 residues. The CDR3 DNA follows: TGTGCCAGCAGCAAGTTTGGCGGGACCGAGCAGTACTTC. Its translation: CASSKFGGTEQYF.

This clone was recorded once. This chain joins TRBV20-1 and TRBJ2-5, with 7 bases that match TRBD1. The CDR3 is made up of 13 amino acids. V shed 6 bases, J shed 4 bases, and the junction held 8 bases outside the gene matches. Germline V gives CDR1 DFQATT, CDR2 SNEGSKA (reference sequence). The CDR3 is CSASDRVRETQYF. The CDR3 DNA sequence: TGCAGTGCCAGTGACAGGGTACGAGAGACCCAGTACTTC.

The chain uses TRBV9 and TRBJ1-2; D is possibly TRBD1 (5 bases). CDR1 and CDR2 from the germline V gene are SGDLS and YYNGEE. The CDR3 has 15 amino acids. V gave up 2 bases and J gave up 8 bases, with 19 bases separating them. Here the CDR3 DNA reads TGTGCCAGCAGCGTTGCCGGGACTCCCCTGGGGGGCTACACCTTC. Its protein product is CASSVAGTPLGGYTF.

V usage is TRBV5-1 and J usage is TRBJ2-4; 7 bases align to TRBD1. The CDR3 has 14 residues. The V gene end was trimmed by 4 bases and the J gene end by 8 bases; junction bases not matched to a gene: 9. CDR1 is SGHRS, CDR2 YFSETQ, per germline. CDR3 nucleotide sequence: TGCGCCAGCAGCACCGAGGGGGCTAGTGACATTCAGTACTTC. Protein: CASSTEGASDIQYF.

The chain links TRBV10-3 to TRBJ1-6; D unclear. V was pared by 8 bases and J by 0 bases, with 5 bases between. Looked up from germline, CDR1 is ENHRY and CDR2 is SYGVKD. The CDR3 length is 13 residues. CDR3 bases: TGTGCCATCGGGAGCTCCTATAATTCACCCCTCCACTTT. As protein: CAIGSSYNSPLHF.